The 29 T cell receptor beta chains presented below share a single source sample, sequenced in a study of T cell responses to AZD1222 COVID-19 vaccine. The method was immunoSEQ multiplex PCR; TCRdb's version includes in-frame clones alone and lacks a portion of them. The table shows 110,000 or so clones, with about 88% occurring only once. The specimen comprised peripheral blood, sampled 28 days after the second AZD1222 dose. All receptors come from an adult who received the AZD1222 COVID-19 vaccine.

The gene calls are TRBV19 and TRBJ2-3; 9 nucleotides line up with TRBD2. CDR1 is LNHDA and CDR2 is SQIVND in the germline V gene (reference sequence). V gave up 0 bases and J gave up 2 bases; unmatched junction bases: 3. This CDR3 is 16 amino acids long. The CDR3 sequence is CASSIDRGRATDTQYF. The DNA for the CDR3 is TGTGCCAGTAGTATAGATCGCGGGAGGGCCACAGATACGCAGTATTTT.

V usage is TRBV10-3 and J usage is TRBJ1-1; D is unclear. The CDR3 length is 14 residues. Germline loops: CDR1 ENHRY, CDR2 SYGVKD. V was pared by 9 bases and J by 1 base, with 15 bases between. CDR3 amino acids: CAMAAGSSNTEAFF. Written as DNA, the CDR3 is TGTGCCATGGCAGCCGGGTCTTCGAACACTGAAGCTTTCTTT.

The chain recombines TRBV24-1 with TRBJ2-5; D is possibly TRBD2 (5 bases). The germline CDR1 and CDR2 sequences are KGHDR and SFDVKD. The CDR3 has 17 residues. V was cut by 0 bases and J by 0 bases, with 13 bases left in between. This CDR3 is CATSDLRGSEYQETQYF. The CDR3 DNA reads TGTGCCACCAGTGATTTGCGGGGATCCGAGTACCAAGAGACCCAGTACTTC.

The chain combines TRBV7-2 with TRBJ2-5, with 7 bases that match TRBD2. This CDR3 contains 17 residues. Losses at the gene ends were 2 bases for V and 2 bases for J; bases not matched to a gene: 11. Germline CDR1 and CDR2: SGHTA and FQGNSA. The CDR3 coding sequence is TGTGCCAGCAGCTTACGAACCCCTAGCGGCCGACAAGAGACCCAGTACTTC. Protein sequence: CASSLRTPSGRQETQYF.

The chain links TRBV7-6 to TRBJ2-3, with a weak D call TRBD1 (6 bases). CDR3 length equals 16 residues. Germline V CDR1 and CDR2: SGHVS, FNYEAQ. V was cut by 0 bases and J by 1 base, with 11 bases left in between. The CDR3 spells CASSLAPPGGTDTQYF. The DNA for the CDR3 is TGTGCCAGCAGCTTAGCCCCGCCAGGGGGCACAGATACGCAGTATTTT.

V usage is TRBV6-4 and J usage is TRBJ2-2; 7 bases are a match to TRBD2. Germline CDR1 MRHNA, CDR2 SNTAGT. Unmatched junction bases numbered 5, after V lost 8 bases and J lost 2 bases. The CDR3 sequence is 14 residues long. Written as DNA, the CDR3 is TGTGCCAGCCGGGAGGTTTCCAACACCGGGGAGCTGTTTTTT. Protein product: CASREVSNTGELFF.

V usage is TRBV7-8 and J usage is TRBJ2-7, with D hard to call. CDR3 length: 14 amino acids. Germline V gives CDR1 SGHVS, CDR2 FQNEAQ. Trimming removed 5 bases at V and 0 bases at J, with 11 bases between. For the CDR3, the DNA is TGTGCCAGCAGCATAACCGACGGCTCCTACGAGCAGTACTTC. This translates into CASSITDGSYEQYF.

The chain carries TRBV6-1 and TRBJ1-5; D gene ambiguous. Trimming stripped 3 bases from V and 7 bases from J, with 16 bases between. The CDR3 totals 15 residues. The germline gives CDR1 MNHNS, CDR2 SASEGT. For the CDR3, the DNA is TGTGCCAGCAGTGACGGTGGCCGCCAGAAACAGCCCCAGCATTTT. Residues: CASSDGGRQKQPQHF.

This clone was picked up one time. The CDR3 sequence: CAISELAGVNEQFF. The CDR3 DNA sequence: TGTGCCATCAGTGAATTGGCGGGGGTTAATGAGCAGTTCTTC. The gene calls are TRBV10-3 and TRBJ2-1; 7 nucleotides align to TRBD2. The length of the CDR3 is 14 residues. The V segment lost 3 bases and the J segment 7 bases; nucleotides outside the gene matches: 6. Germline CDR1 reads ENHRY; CDR2 reads SYGVKD.

The CDR3 reads CASSYGGDQETQYF. CDR3 nucleotides: TGTGCCAGCAGTTACGGGGGGGACCAAGAGACCCAGTACTTC. The chain has TRBV6-2 or TRBV6-3 and TRBJ2-5; 7 bases match TRBD2. The CDR3 length is 14 residues. V gave up 2 bases and J gave up 0 bases; unmatched junction bases: 0. From germline, CDR1 is MNHEY and CDR2 SVGEGT.

This chain links TRBV7-9 with TRBJ2-1; 10 nucleotides match TRBD2. The CDR3 spans 15 residues. The trim removed 2 bases at V and 2 bases at J, leaving 0 bases unmatched. Looked up from germline, CDR1 is SEHNR and CDR2 is FQNEAQ (reference sequence). The CDR3 sequence is CASSLTSGTYNEQFF. CDR3 coding DNA: TGTGCCAGCAGCTTAACTAGCGGGACCTACAATGAGCAGTTCTTC.

This sequence joins TRBV12-3 or TRBV12-4 and TRBJ1-2, with D possibly TRBD1 on 5 matching bases. The CDR3 has 13 amino acids. V lost 6 bases and J lost 5, with 13 bases in between. In DNA, the CDR3 is TGTGCCAGCAGCTCCGGGACCATATATGGCTACACCTTC. This translates into CASSSGTIYGYTF.

This clone was seen a few times. The chain carries TRBV4-1 and TRBJ2-7, with 12 bases identical to TRBD2. Germline V gives CDR1 MGHRA, CDR2 YSYEKL. This CDR3 comprises 15 residues. V trimming: 5 bases; J trimming: 3 bases; junction bases outside the gene matches: 5. The CDR3 DNA sequence: TGCGCCAGCAGCGGGGGACTAGCGGGTATCTACGAGCAGTACTTC. Translated, it gives CASSGGLAGIYEQYF.

The chain uses TRBV9 and TRBJ2-3, with TRBD2 identical over 12 bases. Germline V lookup: CDR1 SGDLS, CDR2 YYNGEE. The CDR3 is 18 amino acids. V was pared by 0 bases and J by 2 bases, with 7 bases of the junction left unmatched. The CDR3 DNA reads as TGTGCCAGCAGCGTAGAGGGTCTAGCGGGAGGGTACACAGATACGCAGTATTTT. Translated: CASSVEGLAGGYTDTQYF.

The chain recombines TRBV30 with TRBJ2-7; D perhaps matches TRBD1 (6 bases). Trimming removed 4 bases at V and 4 bases at J, with 17 bases between. The CDR3 has 14 amino acids. Per the germline V gene, CDR1 is GTSNPN and CDR2 is SVGIG (reference sequence). The CDR3 spells CAWTTPPDRYEQYF. As DNA, the CDR3 is TGTGCCTGGACCACCCCTCCGGACAGATACGAGCAGTACTTC.

The chain recombines TRBV6-5 with TRBJ1-2; 7 bases are shared with TRBD1. The germline V gene has CDR1 MNHEY and CDR2 SVGAGI. The CDR3 spans 16 residues. The junction had 4 bases not matched to a gene; V was cut back by 0 bases and J by 0 bases. In DNA, the CDR3 is TGTGCCAGCAGTTACTCGACTACAGGGGCTAACTATGGCTACACCTTC. Translated, it gives CASSYSTTGANYGYTF.

The chain recombines TRBV4-1 with TRBJ1-2, with TRBD1 identical over 8 bases. The V gene's germline CDR1 is MGHRA and CDR2 YSYEKL. Trimming took 1 base from V and 6 from J; bases not matched to a gene: 10. The CDR3 extends over 16 amino acids. DNA of the CDR3: TGCGCCAGCAGCCAAGCTTTCCAGGACAGGGTGGATGGCTACACCTTC. Amino acid sequence: CASSQAFQDRVDGYTF.

The chain has TRBV5-6 and TRBJ1-2, with TRBD1 identical over 7 bases. The CDR3 loop spans 16 amino acids. The V gene's germline CDR1 is SGHDT and CDR2 YYEEEE. The V gene end was trimmed by 3 bases and the J gene end by 0 bases; junction bases not matched to a gene: 8. For the CDR3, the DNA is TGTGCCAGCAGCTCGACGGGACAGCCAGCTAACTATGGCTACACCTTC. This gives the protein CASSSTGQPANYGYTF. Complete variable domain (other parts from reference TRBV5-6 and TRBJ1-2): DAGVTQSPTHLIKTRGQQVTLRCSPKSGHDTVSWYQQALGQGPQFIFQYYEEEERQRGNFPDRFSGHQFPNYSSELNVNALLLGDSALYLCASSSTGQPANYGYTFGSGTRLTVV.

The gene calls are TRBV3-1 (or the pseudogene TRBV3-2) and TRBJ1-1; 7 bases agree with TRBD1. The germline V gene has CDR1 LGHDT and CDR2 YNNKEL (reference sequence). The CDR3 totals 14 residues. Trimming cost V 5 bases and J 4 bases; bases outside gene matches: 7. The CDR3: CASSNTGDGTEAFF. CDR3 sequence (DNA): TGTGCCAGCAGCAACACAGGGGATGGCACTGAAGCTTTCTTT.

This sequence joins TRBV5-6 and TRBJ2-3; D gene ambiguous. This CDR3 has 15 amino acids. V lost 0 bases and J 2 bases, leaving 10 bases between the germline ends. Per the germline V gene, CDR1 is SGHDT and CDR2 is YYEEEE. CDR3 amino acids: CASSLAAPLTDTQYF. The CDR3 DNA is TGTGCCAGCAGCTTGGCGGCACCACTCACAGATACGCAGTATTTT.

The V and J genes are TRBV2 and TRBJ1-3; D is unclear. The CDR3 extends over 14 amino acids. Germline-derived CDR1 and CDR2 are SNHLY and FYNNEI. V was pared by 6 bases and J by 0 bases, with 9 bases between. CDR3 sequence reads: CASRGEYSGNTIYF. The CDR3 DNA sequence: TGTGCCAGCAGGGGAGAGTACTCTGGAAACACCATATATTTT. Supplemented by reference TRBV2 and TRBJ1-3, the full variable domain reads EPEVTQTPSHQVTQMGQEVILRCVPISNHLYFYWYRQILGQKVEFLVSFYNNEISEKSEIFDDQFSVERPDGSNFTLKIRSTKLEDSAMYFCASRGEYSGNTIYFGEGSWLTVV.

This sequence joins TRBV27 and TRBJ1-1; D may be TRBD1 (5 bases). Trimming removed 6 bases from V and 0 bases from J, with 11 bases in between. Germline V gives CDR1 MNHEY, CDR2 SMNVEV (reference sequence). The length of the CDR3 is 14 residues. The CDR3 is CASSPGGMNTEAFF. CDR3 coding DNA: TGTGCCAGCAGCCCGGGGGGGATGAACACTGAAGCTTTCTTT.

This clone occurred once. The rearrangement joins TRBV5-6 to TRBJ2-1; no reliable D call. The CDR3 contains 12 residues. V was clipped by 4 bases and J by 6 bases, with 8 bases between them. The V gene's germline CDR1 is SGHDT and CDR2 YYEEEE. The CDR3 region has the DNA TGTGCCAGCAGCCCTACGGGCAATGAGCAGTTCTTC. It codes for CASSPTGNEQFF.

This clone appeared once. The rearrangement links TRBV3-1 (or the pseudogene TRBV3-2) to TRBJ2-1; D unresolved. The CDR3 consists of 13 residues. Trimming took off 1 base at V and 5 bases at J, with 6 bases between the two ends. The germline V gene has CDR1 LGHDT and CDR2 YNNKEL (reference sequence). CDR3 coding DNA: TGTGCCAGCAGCCAAGTGGGTGACAATGAGCAGTTCTTC. It encodes CASSQVGDNEQFF.

The V gene is TRBV29-1, the J gene TRBJ2-7; no definite D call. The V gene's germline CDR1 is SQVTM and CDR2 ANQGSEA. V lost 7 bases, J lost 7 bases, and 17 bases lay in between. The CDR3 spans 12 residues. CDR3 region: CSGGGHFGEQYF. CDR3 DNA: TGCAGCGGGGGTGGCCACTTCGGGGAGCAGTACTTC.

For the CDR3, the DNA is TGTGCCAGCAGGAAGGGAACAAGCTATAATTCACCCCTCCACTTT. Protein: CASRKGTSYNSPLHF. V gene TRBV5-6 combines with J gene TRBJ1-6; D gene uncertain. V lost 5 bases, J lost 3 bases, and 12 bases lay in between. CDR3 length equals 15 residues. CDR1 is SGHDT and CDR2 is YYEEEE in the germline V gene.

The rearrangement joins TRBV11-3 to TRBJ2-7; no firm D call. Per the germline V gene, CDR1 is SGHNT and CDR2 is YENEEA. V lost 0 bases to trimming and J lost 7 bases, with 10 bases between them. This CDR3 is 13 amino acids long. The DNA of the CDR3 is TGTGCCAGCAGCTTAGATCCTACCCGGGAGCAGTACTTC. Amino acids: CASSLDPTREQYF.

The table lists this clone with a few counts. This rearrangement joins TRBV11-2 to TRBJ1-1; TRBD1 might be the D (6 bases). CDR3 length equals 15 residues. Germline V gene lookup returns CDR1 SGHAT and CDR2 FQNNGV. The V gene lost 0 bases and the J gene lost 5 bases, with 13 bases spanning the gap. The CDR3 is CASSLDSGGRTEAFF. In nucleotides, the CDR3 is TGTGCCAGCAGCTTAGATTCCGGGGGCAGAACTGAAGCTTTCTTT.

This chain uses TRBV24-1 with TRBJ1-1; 7 nucleotides line up with TRBD1. Unmatched junction bases numbered 7, after V lost 3 bases and J lost 7 bases. The CDR3 totals 14 residues. Germline CDR1 is KGHDR and CDR2 is SFDVKD. CDR3 sequence: CATSDNRDSREAFF. For the CDR3, the DNA is TGTGCCACCAGTGATAACCGGGACAGCCGTGAAGCTTTCTTT.